These 29 T cell receptor beta chains were sequenced from one sample in a study of blood T cells in healthy people across ages. PCR was performed a second time for about 7 to 12 cycles using a sample-barcoded 5' primer and a J-beta primer mix. One entry per CDR3 protein, called by TCRdb with MiXCR from the 5' RACE reads. The data show about a million distinct CDR3 sequences, with about 44% seen just once and around an eighth held by the top ten. Sequencing was performed on blood. These receptors all stem from a man under 40 in good health.

This clonotype was seen a single time. This chain uses TRBV28 with TRBJ2-1; no reliable D call. V was shortened by 2 bases and J by 2 bases, with 13 bases between the two germline ends. Germline V gene lookup returns CDR1 MDHEN and CDR2 SYDVKM. This CDR3 is 16 amino acids long. DNA of the CDR3: TGTGCCAGCAGTTTAGGGATGGCAGGACCCTACAATGAGCAGTTCTTC. It is translated as CASSLGMAGPYNEQFF.

The gene calls are TRBV5-6 and TRBJ2-3; D is ambiguous. The ends were cut back, 4 bases at V and 0 bases at J, with 12 bases in the middle. The germline CDR1 and CDR2 sequences are SGHDT and YYEEEE. This CDR3 has 15 amino acids. CDR3 loop: CASSPGRASTDTQYF. CDR3 coding DNA: TGTGCCAGCAGCCCTGGACGAGCGAGCACAGATACGCAGTATTTT.

The chain couples TRBV7-2 to TRBJ2-1, with unresolved D. V lost 11 bases to trimming and J lost 2 bases, with 7 bases between them. CDR1 and CDR2 (germline): SGHTA, FQGNSA. This CDR3 is 11 amino acids long. The CDR3: CAQAAYNEQFF. In nucleotides, the CDR3 is TGTGCCCAGGCGGCCTACAATGAGCAGTTCTTC. The full variable domain, with the rest looked up from reference TRBV7-2 and TRBJ2-1, is GAGVSQSPSNKVTEKGKDVELRCDPISGHTALYWYRQSLGQGLEFLIYFQGNSAPDKSGLPSDRFSAERTGGSVSTLTIQRTQQEDSAVYLCAQAAYNEQFFGPGTRLTVL.

On this clonotype itself: At one boundary the junction diverges from the germline segment, which might be a read error. This rearrangement joins TRBV12-3 or TRBV12-4 to TRBJ2-2; 9 bases are a match to TRBD2. This CDR3 is 14 amino acids long. CDR3: CASSIAGEAGELFF. As DNA, the CDR3 is TGTGCCAGCAGTATAGCGGGGGAAGCCGGGGAGCTGTTTTTT.

The rearrangement links TRBV5-4 to TRBJ2-5; TRBD1 agrees at 8 bases. The germline gives CDR1 SGHNT, CDR2 YYREEE (reference sequence). With V trimmed by 4 bases and J by 1 base, 9 bases remained unmatched. The CDR3 loop spans 16 amino acids. The CDR3 here is CASSLLLGTGQETQYF. CDR3 coding DNA: TGTGCCAGCAGCCTCCTACTGGGGACAGGCCAAGAGACCCAGTACTTC.

J is TRBJ2-4 and V is TRBV20-1, with a tentative D call TRBD1 (6 bases). CDR3 length equals 12 residues. Germline V gene sequence: CDR1 DFQATT, CDR2 SNEGSKA (reference sequence). Trimming cost V 5 bases and J 6 bases, with 11 bases left between them. For the CDR3, the DNA is TGCAGTGCTGATGACAGGATAAACATTCAGTACTTC. This codes for CSADDRINIQYF.

This clonotype appeared a few times. The V call is TRBV20-1, the J call TRBJ2-5, with D hard to call. The CDR3 runs to 15 residues. V shed 5 bases and J shed 2 bases, with 18 bases lying between them. CDR1 is DFQATT and CDR2 is SNEGSKA in the germline V gene (reference sequence). This CDR3 is CSAGRPSEFQETQYF. The CDR3 nucleotides are TGCAGTGCTGGAAGACCCTCAGAATTTCAAGAGACCCAGTACTTC.

The V and J genes are TRBV9 and TRBJ2-3, with D possibly being TRBD1 or TRBD2 (5 bases each). This CDR3 is built from 14 residues. In germline, CDR1 is SGDLS, CDR2 YYNGEE. Trimming cost V 0 bases and J 8 bases, with 13 bases left between them. CDR3 coding DNA: TGTGCCAGCAGCGTAGTAGAGGGGCCGGGTACGCAGTATTTT. Protein sequence: CASSVVEGPGTQYF.

This clonotype was seen a few times. The genes are TRBV4-1 and TRBJ2-3; unclear D gene. Germline V lookup: CDR1 MGHRA, CDR2 YSYEKL. Deletions cut 6 bases from V and 4 bases from J, with 17 bases between. The CDR3 length is 15 residues. The CDR3 DNA is TGCGCCAGCAGGCAGACCCGTTGGGTGTCAGATACGCAGTATTTT. This sequence encodes CASRQTRWVSDTQYF.

The V and J genes are TRBV3-1 and TRBJ2-1; D is possibly TRBD1 (6 bases). The V and J ends lost 2 bases and 0 bases respectively, with 17 bases between them. CDR3 size: 18 residues. CDR1 LGHDT and CDR2 YNNKEL come from the germline V gene (reference sequence). The CDR3 sequence: CASSQYGQGTTSYNEQFF. CDR3 sequence (DNA): TGTGCCAGCAGCCAATACGGGCAGGGGACCACCTCCTACAATGAGCAGTTCTTC.

The chain couples TRBV6-2 or TRBV6-3 to TRBJ1-2; TRBD1 is a possible D gene (5 bases). The CDR3 sequence is 13 residues long. Germline V CDR1 and CDR2: MNHEY, SVGEGT. V lost 8 bases and J 3 bases, leaving 13 bases between the germline ends. The CDR3, as DNA: TGTGCCAGCGGTAGGGACGCTTACTATGGCTACACCTTC. It translates to CASGRDAYYGYTF.

The gene calls are TRBV7-9 and TRBJ1-2, with unresolved D. This CDR3 comprises 16 residues. Germline V gene sequence: CDR1 SEHNR, CDR2 FQNEAQ (reference sequence). V gave up 0 bases and J gave up 8 bases, with 19 bases separating them. In DNA, the CDR3 is TGTGCCAGCAGCTTAGCGCTAGAAGTCCGAGCGGCGGGCTACACCTTC. Translated: CASSLALEVRAAGYTF.

The rearrangement uses TRBV7-2 and TRBJ2-1; TRBD2 matches 8 bases. Germline values: CDR1 SGHTA, CDR2 FQGNSA. V was clipped by 0 bases and J by 12 bases; unmatched bases: 4. The CDR3 runs 13 residues. CDR3 coding DNA: TGTGCCAGCAGCTTAGCAGCGGGGGCATTGCAGTTCTTC. Translation: CASSLAAGALQFF.

Remarks on this clonotype: This may come from a read error, since a much larger clone is one base off. In nucleotides, the CDR3 is TGTGCCAGCTTGGGGACAGGGGGAAGTGAGCAGGTCTTC. Translation gives CASLGTGGSEQVF. The V call is TRBV12-3 or TRBV12-4, the J call TRBJ2-1, with 11 bases lining up with TRBD1. The CDR3 totals 13 residues.

This chain joins TRBV5-1 and TRBJ2-3; 9 nucleotides match TRBD2. Germline V gene lookup returns CDR1 SGHRS and CDR2 YFSETQ. With V trimmed by 0 bases and J by 2 bases, 7 bases remained unmatched. The CDR3 spans 17 residues. CDR3 in amino acids: CASSLAVAGVSTDTQYF. CDR3 in DNA: TGCGCCAGCAGCTTGGCAGTAGCGGGGGTATCCACAGATACGCAGTATTTT. The variable domain in full, completed from reference TRBV5-1 and TRBJ2-3, reads KAGVTQTPRYLIKTRGQQVTLSCSPISGHRSVSWYQQTPGQGLQFLFEYFSETQRNKGNFPGRFSGRQFSNSRSEMNVSTLELGDSALYLCASSLAVAGVSTDTQYFGPGTRLTVL.

This clonotype turned up a few times. The chain recombines TRBV12-3 or TRBV12-4 with TRBJ2-1, with TRBD1 matching over 10 bases. V lost 5 bases to trimming and J lost 10 bases; unmatched junction nucleotides: 5. The length of the CDR3 is 13 residues. The CDR3 here is CASSRGQGSEQFF. The CDR3 DNA follows: TGTGCCAGCAGTAGGGGACAGGGGAGCGAGCAGTTCTTC.

This clonotype showed up many times. The J gene is TRBJ2-1, the V gene TRBV6-4; TRBD2 matches 9 bases. Germline V gives CDR1 MRHNA, CDR2 SNTAGT. The CDR3 totals 15 residues. The trim removed 4 bases at V and 6 bases at J, leaving 7 bases unmatched. The CDR3 reads CASSVASGVSNEQFF. CDR3 nucleotides: TGTGCCAGCAGTGTGGCTAGCGGGGTGAGCAATGAGCAGTTCTTC.

The chain is built from TRBV11-2 and TRBJ2-3; D gene ambiguous. The V end was cut by 5 bases, the J end by 0 bases, with 9 bases between. The CDR3 is made up of 14 amino acids. Germline CDR1 is SGHAT and CDR2 is FQNNGV. The CDR3 nucleotides read TGTGCCAGCAGCGTTAGCAGAAGCACAGATACGCAGTATTTT. It encodes CASSVSRSTDTQYF.

The rearrangement uses TRBV6-5 and TRBJ1-2, with unresolved D. Germline V lookup: CDR1 MNHEY, CDR2 SVGAGI. The CDR3 extends over 15 amino acids. Trimming pared 3 bases from V and 5 bases from J, leaving 16 bases between. The CDR3 nucleotides read TGTGCCAGCAGTTATTCGGCCAGGTCTTGGTATGGCTACACCTTC. Translation: CASSYSARSWYGYTF.

This clonotype was seen repeatedly, ten times or more. This chain links TRBV11-3 with TRBJ2-3; D uncertain. The CDR3 is made up of 16 amino acids. Deletions cut 3 bases from V and 2 bases from J, with 15 bases between. Germline CDR1 SGHNT, CDR2 YENEEA. This CDR3 reads CASSFSSLVNTDTQYF. CDR3 coding DNA: TGTGCCAGCAGCTTTAGCTCTCTGGTTAACACAGATACGCAGTATTTT.

J is TRBJ2-4 and V is TRBV7-2; 10 nucleotides line up with TRBD2. This CDR3 has 15 residues. In germline, CDR1 is SGHTA, CDR2 FQGNSA. V was pared by 5 bases and J by 6 bases, with 7 bases of the junction left unmatched. The CDR3 region has the DNA TGTGCCAGCAGCGAGATGACTAGCGGGTTAAACATTCAGTACTTC. This gives the protein CASSEMTSGLNIQYF.

The J gene is TRBJ1-2, the V gene TRBV4-2, with D maybe TRBD1 (5 bases). Germline V CDR1 and CDR2: LGHNA, YNFKEQ. The CDR3 totals 16 residues. V dropped 1 base and J dropped 2 bases, with 14 bases sitting between them. This chain's CDR3 is CASSQVQGASNYGYTF. For the CDR3, the DNA is TGTGCCAGCAGCCAAGTTCAGGGAGCATCGAACTATGGCTACACCTTC.

V usage is TRBV20-1 and J usage is TRBJ2-2, with D perhaps TRBD2 (6 bases). Germline CDR1 DFQATT, CDR2 SNEGSKA (reference sequence). With 1 base removed from V and 3 bases from J, the gap between germline ends came to 12 bases. The CDR3 contains 15 residues. This CDR3 reads CSARVGGRDTGELFF. The CDR3 DNA follows: TGCAGTGCTAGAGTTGGAGGGCGGGACACCGGGGAGCTGTTTTTT.

The J gene is TRBJ2-3, the V gene TRBV20-1; D remains unclear. CDR3 length: 11 residues. CDR1 and CDR2 (germline): DFQATT, SNEGSKA (reference sequence). The germline V and J ends were trimmed by 4 bases and 5 bases, with 7 bases remaining between them. The CDR3 nucleotides are TGCAGTGCTACTCGACAAGATACGCAGTATTTT. Its protein product is CSATRQDTQYF.

This clonotype has a single count. The gene calls are TRBV7-9 and TRBJ2-1; D perhaps matches TRBD2 (5 bases). The CDR3 is 16 amino acids. Germline values: CDR1 SEHNR, CDR2 FQNEAQ (reference sequence). V dropped 1 base and J dropped 1 base, with 11 bases sitting between them. CDR3: CASSLGTARSYNEQFF. The CDR3, as DNA: TGTGCCAGCAGCTTAGGGACTGCAAGGTCCTACAATGAGCAGTTCTTC.

The gene calls are TRBV4-3 and TRBJ1-2, with 11 bases that match TRBD1. Per germline, CDR1 LGHNA and CDR2 YSLEER. The CDR3 runs 17 residues. The ends lost 1 base at V and 3 bases at J; junction bases unmatched: 7. Here the CDR3 DNA reads TGCGCCAGCAGCCAAGGATTTCCGGACAGGGGGCACTATGGCTACACCTTC. As protein: CASSQGFPDRGHYGYTF.

This chain joins TRBV4-3 and TRBJ2-1; D gene ambiguous. CDR3 length equals 16 residues. Trimming stripped 0 bases from V and 0 bases from J, with 9 bases between. Germline loops: CDR1 LGHNA, CDR2 YSLEER. CDR3 in amino acids: CASSQDYGRSYNEQFF. As DNA, the CDR3 is TGCGCCAGCAGCCAAGATTACGGGCGCTCCTACAATGAGCAGTTCTTC.

The chain uses TRBV7-9 and TRBJ2-7; TRBD1 matches at 7 bases. Germline V gene data show CDR1 as SEHNR and CDR2 as FQNEAQ (reference sequence). V shed 3 bases and J 3 bases; nucleotides not matched to a gene: 8. The CDR3 is 15 amino acids. The DNA for the CDR3 is TGTGCCAGCAGCTTTGCCGGGACAGCGAACTACGAGCAGTACTTC. This gives the protein CASSFAGTANYEQYF.

This clonotype was recorded at least ten times. J is TRBJ2-7 and V is TRBV28, with 9 bases matching TRBD2. The ends lost 5 bases at V and 2 bases at J; junction bases unmatched: 7. The CDR3 covers 15 residues. Germline CDR1 MDHEN, CDR2 SYDVKM. CDR3 in amino acids: CASSPGLAGTYEQYF. The CDR3 bases are TGTGCCAGCAGTCCGGGACTAGCAGGTACCTACGAGCAGTACTTC.